The clone carrying this T cell receptor beta chain came up a few times. TCRdb itself ran the RT-PCR reads through MiXCR, one entry per CDR3 protein. The sample includes hundreds of thousands of distinct CDR3 sequences, around 15% seen only once; the top ten take around 6.8%. This record comes from a study of patients and donors after allogeneic stem cell transplantation. Trimming took off 4 bases at V and 7 bases at J, with 22 bases between the two ends. The CDR3 covers 15 residues. From germline, CDR1 is DFQATT and CDR2 SNEGSKA (reference sequence). The sequenced material came from blood, either unsorted or a sorted T cell fraction (not recorded which). The TCR originated in a human donor who was either an allogeneic HSCT recipient or a stem cell or donor lymphocyte infusion donor (not recorded which). It is not recorded whose cells these are; they may come from a transplant donor. The chain recombines TRBV20-1 with TRBJ1-1; D not certain. CDR3 residues: CSANIPLGYGNEAFF. The CDR3 DNA sequence: TGCAGTGCTAACATTCCTCTGGGGTATGGGAATGAAGCTTTCTTT.